What follows are 5 T cell receptor beta chains derived from one specimen sequenced in a study of CD8+ T cells in alopecia areata. As the sequencing template, cDNA was produced by extracting RNA and reverse transcribing it. Sequenced by immunoSEQ multiplex PCR; TCRdb stores in-frame clones only, minus some. Of about 200,000 clones listed, about 62% are singletons. The treatment: oral pan-JAK inhibitor, 5-10 mg twice daily. The sample in question was CD4+ T cells sorted from blood, obtained at week 24, from a patient treated with tofacitinib. The receptors come from a human donor with alopecia areata.

This chain joins TRBV7-3 and TRBJ2-1; unclear D gene. The CDR3 sequence is 18 residues long. Trimming took 5 bases from V and 0 from J, leaving 20 bases between them. Germline-derived CDR1 and CDR2 are SGHTA and FQGTGA. This CDR3 is CASSTRGLQSSSYNEQFF. The CDR3 region has the DNA TGTGCCAGCAGCACCCGAGGCCTACAGAGTAGCTCCTACAATGAGCAGTTCTTC.

The chain is built from TRBV6-5 and TRBJ1-6; D gene uncertain. The CDR3 has 13 residues. The V and J ends lost 5 bases and 6 bases respectively, with 8 bases between them. Looked up from germline, CDR1 is MNHEY and CDR2 is SVGAGI. CDR3 protein: CASSPLSNSPLHF. CDR3 coding DNA: TGTGCCAGCAGTCCCCTTTCTAATTCACCCCTCCACTTT.

V usage is TRBV6-6 and J usage is TRBJ1-2; the D gene is possibly TRBD1 (6 bases). CDR1 and CDR2 (germline): MNHNY, SVGAGI (reference sequence). The CDR3 contains 12 residues. V lost 5 bases and J 2 bases, leaving 6 bases between the germline ends. The DNA of the CDR3 is TGTGCCAGCAGTACAGGGAACTATGGCTACACCTTC. Its protein is CASSTGNYGYTF.

This CDR3 is CASSSEKTQYF. CDR3 DNA sequence: TGTGCCAGCAGCTCCGAGAAGACCCAGTACTTC. The chain carries TRBV5-6 and TRBJ2-5; D call uncertain. Trimming shortened V by 3 bases and J by 6 bases, and 6 bases separated the two germline ends. The V gene's germline CDR1 is SGHDT and CDR2 YYEEEE. This CDR3 spans 11 amino acids.

This clone was detected a few times. This chain joins TRBV30 and TRBJ1-1; no reliable D call. In germline, CDR1 is GTSNPN, CDR2 SVGIG (reference sequence). V was cut by 4 bases and J by 10 bases, with 13 bases left in between. The length of the CDR3 is 11 residues. The CDR3 is CAWTHEVRAFF. The DNA of the CDR3 is TGTGCCTGGACCCACGAGGTGAGAGCTTTCTTT.